This T cell receptor (beta chain) was identified in a study of blood T cell repertoires in COVID-19. Trimming stripped 8 bases from V and 2 bases from J, with 8 bases between. Germline lookup yields CDR1 SEHNR and CDR2 FQNEAQ (reference sequence). The CDR3 spans 12 residues. Clones were sequenced by immunoSEQ multiplex PCR, and TCRdb holds only the in-frame ones, with some missing. The top ten hold about 4% of the sample, which has some 300,000 clones, around 84% seen once. This chain connects TRBV7-9 to TRBJ2-3; D perhaps matches TRBD2 (5 bases). This clonotype originated in a man aged 25-40 years who had recovered from COVID-19. Material: PBMCs or T cells enriched from blood (not recorded which). CDR3 sequence: CASWEITDTQYF. CDR3 bases: TGTGCCAGCTGGGAGATCACAGATACGCAGTATTTT. Using reference TRBV7-9 and TRBJ2-3 for the parts outside the CDR3, the full variable domain is DTGVSQNPRHKITKRGQNVTFRCDPISEHNRLYWYRQTLGQGPEFLTYFQNEAQLEKSRLLSDRFSAERPKGSFSTLEIQRTEQGDSAMYLCASWEITDTQYFGPGTRLTVL.